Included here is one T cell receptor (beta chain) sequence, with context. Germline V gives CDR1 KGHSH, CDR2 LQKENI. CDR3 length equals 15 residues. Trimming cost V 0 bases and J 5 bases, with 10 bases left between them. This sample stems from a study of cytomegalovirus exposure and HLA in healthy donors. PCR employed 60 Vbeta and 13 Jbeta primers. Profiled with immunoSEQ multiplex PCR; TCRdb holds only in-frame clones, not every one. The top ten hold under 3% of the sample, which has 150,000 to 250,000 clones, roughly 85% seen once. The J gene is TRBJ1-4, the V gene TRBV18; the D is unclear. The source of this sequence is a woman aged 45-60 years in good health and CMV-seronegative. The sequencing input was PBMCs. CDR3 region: CASSPPVQKNEKLFF. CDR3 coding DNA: TGTGCCAGCTCACCACCAGTGCAGAAAAATGAAAAACTGTTTTTT.